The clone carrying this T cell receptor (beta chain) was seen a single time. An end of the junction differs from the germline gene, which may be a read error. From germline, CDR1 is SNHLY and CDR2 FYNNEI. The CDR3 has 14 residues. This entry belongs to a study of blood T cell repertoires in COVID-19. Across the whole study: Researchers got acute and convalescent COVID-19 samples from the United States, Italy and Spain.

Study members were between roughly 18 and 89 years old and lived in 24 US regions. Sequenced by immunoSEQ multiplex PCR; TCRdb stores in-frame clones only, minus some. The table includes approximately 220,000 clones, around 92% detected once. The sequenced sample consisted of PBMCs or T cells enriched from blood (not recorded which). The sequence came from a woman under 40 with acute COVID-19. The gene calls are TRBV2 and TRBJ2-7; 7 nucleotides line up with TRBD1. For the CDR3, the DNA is TGTGCCAGCAGGGAAGGACAGGTCCCCTACGAGCAGTACTTC. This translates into CASREGQVPYEQYF.